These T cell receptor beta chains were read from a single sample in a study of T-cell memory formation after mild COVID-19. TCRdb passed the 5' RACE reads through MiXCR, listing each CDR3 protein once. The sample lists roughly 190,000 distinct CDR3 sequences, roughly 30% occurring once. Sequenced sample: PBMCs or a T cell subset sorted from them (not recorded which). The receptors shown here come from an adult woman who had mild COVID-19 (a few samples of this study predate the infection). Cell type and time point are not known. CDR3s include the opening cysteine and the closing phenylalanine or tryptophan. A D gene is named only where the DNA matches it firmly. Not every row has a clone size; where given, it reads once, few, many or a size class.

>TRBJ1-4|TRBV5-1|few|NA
CASQDGPTNEKLFF
TGCGCCAGCCAAGACGGACCAACTAATGAAAAACTGTTTTTT
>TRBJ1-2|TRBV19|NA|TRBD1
CASSGQGGGYTF
TGTGCCAGTAGCGGACAGGGGGGTGGCTACACCTTC
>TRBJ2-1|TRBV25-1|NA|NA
CASSEELFHEQFF
TGTGCCAGCAGTGAAGAACTATTCCATGAGCAGTTCTTC
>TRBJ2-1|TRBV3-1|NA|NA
CASSTYARVADEQFF
TGTGCCAGCAGCACTTATGCACGGGTCGCTGATGAGCAGTTCTTC
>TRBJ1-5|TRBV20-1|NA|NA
CSARDKGLYSNQPQHF
TGCAGTGCTAGAGACAAAGGGCTTTATAGCAATCAGCCCCAGCATTTT
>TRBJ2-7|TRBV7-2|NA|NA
CASTGAYEQYF
TGTGCCAGCACGGGCGCCTACGAGCAGTACTTC
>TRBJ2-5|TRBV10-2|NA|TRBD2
CASSGAAGDVETQYF
TGCGCCAGCAGTGGAGCAGCGGGAGACGTAGAGACCCAGTACTTC
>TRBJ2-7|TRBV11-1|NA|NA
CASSPQTGPLTYEQYF
TGTGCCAGCAGCCCTCAGACAGGCCCCCTGACCTACGAGCAGTACTTC
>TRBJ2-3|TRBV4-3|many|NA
CASSQEGDFGRTDTQYF
TGCGCCAGCAGCCAAGAAGGAGACTTTGGCAGAACAGATACGCAGTATTTT
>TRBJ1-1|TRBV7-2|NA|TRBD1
CASSFGTGGREAFF
TGTGCCAGCAGCTTTGGGACAGGGGGCCGCGAAGCTTTCTTT
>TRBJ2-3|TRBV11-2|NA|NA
CASSLKSDTQYF
TGTGCCAGCAGCTTGAAATCAGATACGCAGTATTTT
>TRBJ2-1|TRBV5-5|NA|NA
CASSLAGTQQFF
TGTGCCAGCAGCTTGGCAGGGACACAGCAGTTCTTC
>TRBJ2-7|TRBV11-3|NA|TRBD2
CASSLLGLGYEQYF
TGTGCCAGCAGCTTACTAGGACTAGGATACGAGCAGTACTTC
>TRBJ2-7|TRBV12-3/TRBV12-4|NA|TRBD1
CASSDSRDSLTYEQYF
TGTGCCAGCAGTGATAGCCGGGACAGCCTCACCTACGAGCAGTACTTC
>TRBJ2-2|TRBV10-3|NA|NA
CAISEVPRPNTGELFF
TGTGCCATCAGTGAAGTGCCCAGGCCGAACACCGGGGAGCTGTTTTTT
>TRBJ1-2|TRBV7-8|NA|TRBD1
CASVVGEQQGAYYGYTF
TGTGCCAGTGTTGTCGGGGAACAACAGGGGGCGTATTATGGCTACACCTTC
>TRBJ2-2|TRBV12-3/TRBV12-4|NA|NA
CASSLAGLIALNTGELFF
TGTGCCAGCAGTCTCGCGGGACTCATAGCCCTGAACACCGGGGAGCTGTTTTTT
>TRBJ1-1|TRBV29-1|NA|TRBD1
CSVQGYGYTEAFF
TGCAGCGTACAGGGGTATGGGTACACTGAAGCTTTCTTT
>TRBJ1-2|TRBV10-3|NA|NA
CAISELGNYGYTF
TGTGCCATCAGTGAGTTGGGGAACTATGGCTACACCTTC
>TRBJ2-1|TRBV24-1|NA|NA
CATSDLSRGEDEQFF
TGTGCCACCAGTGATTTGTCCCGAGGGGAAGATGAGCAGTTCTTC
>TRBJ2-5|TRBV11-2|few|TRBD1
CASSLKPGQGYQETQYF
TGTGCCAGCAGCCTTAAACCGGGACAGGGGTACCAAGAGACCCAGTACTTC
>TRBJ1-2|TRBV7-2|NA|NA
CASSLIRSPNYGYTF
TGTGCCAGCAGCTTAATCCGCTCACCTAACTATGGCTACACCTTC
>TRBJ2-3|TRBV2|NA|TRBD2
CASSERAGGRTDTQYF
TGTGCCAGCAGTGAGCGAGCGGGGGGGAGGACAGATACGCAGTATTTT
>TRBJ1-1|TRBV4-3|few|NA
CASSQGDWSTEAFF
TGCGCCAGCAGCCAAGGAGATTGGTCCACTGAAGCTTTCTTT
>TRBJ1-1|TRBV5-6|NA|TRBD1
CASSFDRENTEAFF
TGTGCCAGCAGCTTCGACAGGGAGAACACTGAAGCTTTCTTT
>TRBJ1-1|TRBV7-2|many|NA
CASRAGTGNTEAFF
TGTGCCAGCAGGGCCGGGACCGGGAACACTGAAGCTTTCTTT
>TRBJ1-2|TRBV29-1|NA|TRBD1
CSALTGGAYTF
TGCAGCGCCCTCACAGGGGGTGCCTACACCTTC
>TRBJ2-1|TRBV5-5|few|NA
CASSLFSGSGVGNEQFF
TGTGCCAGCAGCTTGTTTTCTGGGTCGGGAGTGGGCAATGAGCAGTTCTTC
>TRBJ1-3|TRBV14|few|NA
CASSHSYSGNTIYF
TGTGCCAGCAGCCATTCCTACTCTGGAAACACCATATATTTT
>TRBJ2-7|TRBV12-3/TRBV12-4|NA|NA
CASSPLTAIGQYF
TGTGCCAGCAGCCCACTTACAGCTATTGGGCAGTACTTC
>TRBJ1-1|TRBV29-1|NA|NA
CSVVWGVGAFF
TGCAGCGTTGTTTGGGGGGTAGGAGCTTTCTTT
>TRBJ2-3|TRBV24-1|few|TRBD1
CATSDQGQGADTQYF
TGTGCCACCAGTGACCAGGGACAGGGCGCAGATACGCAGTATTTT
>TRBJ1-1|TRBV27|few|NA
CASSLSSWRGTEAFF
TGTGCCAGCAGTTTATCTTCCTGGAGGGGGACTGAAGCTTTCTTT
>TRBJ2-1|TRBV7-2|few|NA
CASSLASLSYNEQFF
TGTGCCAGCAGCTTAGCGAGTCTCAGTTACAATGAGCAGTTCTTC
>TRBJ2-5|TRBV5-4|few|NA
CASSLLGSSKETQYF
TGTGCCAGCAGCTTGCTCGGGAGTTCCAAAGAAACCCAGTACTTC
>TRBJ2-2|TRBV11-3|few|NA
CASSLTVNTGELFF
TGTGCCAGCAGCTTAACCGTGAACACCGGGGAGCTGTTTTTT
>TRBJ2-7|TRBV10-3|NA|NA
CASRSSETREYYEQYF
TGTGCCTCGAGGTCATCTGAGACCCGAGAATATTACGAGCAGTACTTC
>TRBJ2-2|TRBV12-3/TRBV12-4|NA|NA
CASSLGTPKGIGELFF
TGTGCCAGCAGTTTGGGGACTCCGAAAGGCATCGGGGAGCTGTTTTTT
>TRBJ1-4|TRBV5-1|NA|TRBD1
CASSTGTGVEVEKLFF
TGCGCCAGCAGCACTGGGACAGGGGTGGAGGTTGAAAAACTGTTTTTT
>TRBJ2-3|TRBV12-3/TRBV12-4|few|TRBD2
CASSHQGLAITDTQYF
TGTGCCAGCAGTCACCAGGGACTAGCGATCACAGATACGCAGTATTTT
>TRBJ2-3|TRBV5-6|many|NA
CASSSPRATDTQYF
TGTGCCAGCAGCTCGCCCCGGGCCACAGATACGCAGTATTTT
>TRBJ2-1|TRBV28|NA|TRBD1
CASSLLGTGSYNEQFF
TGTGCCAGCAGTTTATTGGGGACAGGGTCTTACAATGAGCAGTTCTTC
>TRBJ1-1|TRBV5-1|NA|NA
CASSFGRGTGTLNTEAFF
TGCGCCAGCAGCTTTGGTCGGGGGACCGGGACACTGAACACTGAAGCTTTCTTT
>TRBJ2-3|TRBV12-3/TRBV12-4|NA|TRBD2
CASSSTYSGGYFTDTQYF
TGTGCCAGCAGTTCGACTTATAGCGGGGGGTATTTTACAGATACGCAGTATTTT
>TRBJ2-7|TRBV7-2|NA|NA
CASSLGTNPSEQYF
TGTGCCAGCAGCTTAGGGACTAACCCCTCCGAGCAGTACTTC
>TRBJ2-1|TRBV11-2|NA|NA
CASSLAGHGAANEQFF
TGTGCCAGCAGCTTAGCAGGGCATGGGGCCGCCAATGAGCAGTTCTTC
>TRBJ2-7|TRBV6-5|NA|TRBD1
CASSYSLGRGFSYEQYF
TGTGCCAGCAGTTACTCCCTTGGCAGGGGGTTTTCCTACGAGCAGTACTTC
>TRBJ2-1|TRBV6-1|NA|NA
CASSDPGLPGEDEQFF
TGTGCCAGCAGTGACCCAGGGCTCCCCGGGGAGGATGAGCAGTTCTTC
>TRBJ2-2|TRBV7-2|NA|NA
CASSRARAGELFF
TGTGCCAGCAGCCGTGCTAGAGCCGGGGAGCTGTTTTTT
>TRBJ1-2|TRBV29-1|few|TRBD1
CSVLDRADYGYTF
TGCAGCGTTTTGGACAGGGCTGACTATGGCTACACCTTC
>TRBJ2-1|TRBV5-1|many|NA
CASSVPANEQFF
TGCGCCAGCAGCGTCCCGGCCAATGAGCAGTTCTTC
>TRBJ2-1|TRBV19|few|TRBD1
CASSLLGTGPDNEQFF
TGTGCCAGTAGTCTCCTGGGGACAGGTCCCGACAATGAGCAGTTCTTC
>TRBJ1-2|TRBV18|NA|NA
CASSPGQSPYYGYTF
TGTGCCAGCTCACCAGGCCAGTCCCCCTACTATGGCTACACCTTC
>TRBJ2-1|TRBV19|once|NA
CASLAAGVYGEQFF
TGTGCCAGTTTGGCGGCAGGGGTTTATGGTGAGCAGTTCTTC
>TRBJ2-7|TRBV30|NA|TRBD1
CAWRGAGTGVYEQYF
TGTGCCTGGAGGGGGGCCGGGACAGGGGTCTACGAGCAGTACTTC
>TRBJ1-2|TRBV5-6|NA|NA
CASSLTGSSAGYTF
TGTGCCAGCAGCCTTACCGGGTCCTCAGCCGGCTACACCTTC